The 8 T cell receptor beta chains presented below share a single source sample, sequenced in a study of cytomegalovirus exposure and HLA in healthy donors. The PCR contained 60 Vbeta and 13 Jbeta primers. Method: immunoSEQ multiplex PCR; TCRdb's copy keeps in-frame clones and lacks some. The profile shows more than 95,000 clones, 65% to 85% of them singletons. What was sequenced was PBMCs. The receptors come from a man younger than 30 in good health and CMV-seronegative.

This chain uses TRBV28 with TRBJ2-7; 9 nucleotides line up with TRBD1. CDR1 and CDR2 (germline): MDHEN, SYDVKM. This CDR3 is built from 13 residues. After removal of 8 bases from V and 7 bases from J, the junction contained 9 bases not matched to a gene. This CDR3 reads CASYGTGPPEQYF. The CDR3 bases are TGTGCCAGCTACGGGACAGGGCCCCCGGAGCAGTACTTC.

V gene TRBV20-1 combines with J gene TRBJ2-7, with D tentatively TRBD1 (6 bases). CDR3 length: 11 amino acids. CDR1 DFQATT and CDR2 SNEGSKA come from the germline V gene (reference sequence). Trimming cost V 8 bases and J 5 bases, with 13 bases left between them. The CDR3 nucleotides read TGCAGTTTACAGGGACGCGACGAGCAGTACTTC. Amino acid sequence: CSLQGRDEQYF.

The chain carries TRBV25-1 and TRBJ2-7, with TRBD1 identical over 9 bases. The CDR3 runs 15 residues. The junction had 9 bases not matched to a gene; V was cut back by 4 bases and J by 5 bases. Germline lookup yields CDR1 MGHDK and CDR2 SYGVNS. In DNA, the CDR3 is TGTGCCAGCAGTGTGGCCGGGACAGGGTCCCACGAGCAGTACTTC. It encodes CASSVAGTGSHEQYF.

The chain links TRBV7-9 to TRBJ2-2, with TRBD2 as a possible D gene (5 bases). Between the trimmed V and J ends, which lost 5 bases and 14 bases, there was a span of 21 bases. CDR1 and CDR2 (germline): SEHNR, FQNEAQ (reference sequence). There are 14 residues in the CDR3. The CDR3 DNA sequence: TGTGCCAGCAGCCCGCTCCGACAACTGGGAGCTCTGTTTTTT. Its protein is CASSPLRQLGALFF.

The chain recombines TRBV30 with TRBJ1-1; a weak D match, TRBD1 (5 bases). This CDR3 is 11 amino acids long. CDR1 is GTSNPN and CDR2 is SVGIG in the germline V gene (reference sequence). V was cut by 3 bases and J by 5 bases, with 7 bases left in between. For the CDR3, the DNA is TGTGCCTGGAGCCACAGGACTGAAGCTTTCTTT. This translates into CAWSHRTEAFF.

The chain combines TRBV6-5 with TRBJ1-2; D remains ambiguous. There are 16 residues in the CDR3. The germline CDR1 and CDR2 sequences are MNHEY and SVGAGI. V lost 0 bases, J lost 6 bases, and 17 bases lay in between. CDR3 protein: CASSYSTLLGSHGYTF. CDR3 in DNA: TGTGCCAGCAGTTACTCGACACTGCTCGGTTCGCATGGCTACACCTTC.

The CDR3 region is CARMDRGGYTF. The CDR3 DNA follows: TGTGCCAGGATGGACAGAGGGGGCTACACCTTC. The chain links TRBV28 to TRBJ1-2; tentative D call: TRBD1 (6 bases). The CDR3 spans 11 residues. V lost 9 bases and J 8 bases, leaving 13 bases between the germline ends. The germline V gene has CDR1 MDHEN and CDR2 SYDVKM.

The chain carries TRBV4-2 and TRBJ1-1, with unresolved D. The V and J ends lost 2 bases and 5 bases respectively, with 6 bases between them. CDR1 LGHNA and CDR2 YNFKEQ come from the germline V gene. This CDR3 contains 12 residues. For the CDR3, the DNA is TGTGCCAGCAGCCAATCGGGAACTGAAGCTTTCTTT. Residues: CASSQSGTEAFF.